This T cell receptor (beta chain) was found in a study of Ad26.COV2.S vaccination and SARS-CoV-2 variants. The repertoire was sequenced with immunoSEQ multiplex PCR; TCRdb's copy has only in-frame clones and lacks some. The table includes 430,000 or so clones, roughly nine tenths detected once. As for treatment: roughly 18 received Ad26.COV2.S at low or high dose, single or two shots; a few received placebo; per-sample allocation not given. Sampling was performed 63 days after the first vaccine or placebo injection. In Boston, an adult donor aged 18-55 years took part. Germline loops: CDR1 MNHEY, CDR2 SVGAGI. The CDR3 totals 16 residues. With V trimmed by 2 bases and J by 8 bases, 10 bases remained unmatched.

The chain links TRBV6-5 to TRBJ2-1; 9 bases agree with TRBD1. Material: peripheral blood, obtained in a trial of Ad26.COV2.S vaccine versus placebo. This TCR was sampled from a person between 18 and 59 years old who received the Ad26.COV2.S COVID-19 vaccine or a placebo. Here the CDR3 reads CASSYPGQGVSDEQFF. The DNA for the CDR3 is TGTGCCAGCAGTTACCCGGGACAGGGAGTCTCCGATGAGCAGTTCTTC.